Listed here are 4 T cell receptor beta chains from one sample, sequenced in a study of regulatory T cells in long-lasting Graves disease. Libraries of TCR beta came from iRepertoire HTBI primers plus Arm-PCR of CDR3 regions. TCRdb fed the multiplex PCR reads into MiXCR, producing one record per CDR3 protein. The sample gives some 440,000 distinct CDR3 sequences, less than 25% of which show up once; about 7.8% is in the top ten. As for time point: persistent/refractory GD, antithyroid drugs over 5 years with positive TRAb. PBMCs provided the RNA from which the TCR library was made. This specimen was peripheral blood mononuclear cells (PBMCs), taken when the disease was refractory, from a patient treated with antithyroid drugs. Every receptor here comes from a female donor with Graves disease.

The genes are TRBV5-4 and TRBJ2-2, with TRBD1 matching over 8 bases. The ends lost 4 bases at V and 6 bases at J; junction bases unmatched: 11. The CDR3 is 16 residues long. Germline CDR1 SGHNT, CDR2 YYREEE (reference sequence). CDR3: CASSKPGQERAGELFF. Here the CDR3 DNA reads TGTGCCAGCAGCAAACCGGGACAGGAGAGGGCCGGGGAGCTGTTTTTT.

There are a few counts of this clonotype. The rearrangement uses TRBV20-1 and TRBJ1-2; no firm D call. Germline CDR1 is DFQATT and CDR2 is SNEGSKA (reference sequence). V was pared by 1 base and J by 7 bases, with 7 bases between. There are 11 residues in the CDR3. In DNA form, the CDR3 reads TGCAGTGCTAGAGGGGCCGGTGGCTACACCTTC. It yields the protein CSARGAGGYTF.

The genes are TRBV29-1 and TRBJ2-7, with 7 bases aligning to TRBD1. CDR3 length: 13 residues. The germline V gene has CDR1 SQVTM and CDR2 ANQGSEA. Unmatched junction bases numbered 7, after V lost 8 bases and J lost 0 bases. This CDR3 reads CSIIQGLSYEQYF. CDR3 nucleotide sequence: TGCAGCATCATACAGGGGCTCTCCTACGAGCAGTACTTC.

The J gene is TRBJ1-5, the V gene TRBV12-5; D remains unclear. Trimming left V 5 bases short and J 7 bases short, with 18 bases between. CDR1 and CDR2 (germline): LGHNT, FRNRAP. The CDR3 is 15 amino acids. The CDR3 region has the DNA TGTGCTAGTGGTCCCAACAGTGGTTCTCGGCAGCCCCAGCATTTT. Its protein product is CASGPNSGSRQPQHF.